This entry lists 28 T cell receptor beta chains sequenced from one sample in a study of cytomegalovirus exposure and HLA in healthy donors. PCR amplification relied on 60 Vbeta primers (plus 13 Jbeta primers). Libraries were prepared by immunoSEQ multiplex PCR; TCRdb keeps only in-frame clonotypes and omits some of them. Among 160,000 or so clones listed, around 77% were seen once. Material for sequencing was PBMCs. Receptor source: a man aged 60 to 69 in good health and CMV-seronegative.

This clone occurred a few times. The chain employs TRBV11-1 and TRBJ2-5; D might be TRBD2 (6 bases). Germline-derived CDR1 and CDR2 are SGHAT and FQDESV (reference sequence). The V and J ends lost 1 base and 4 bases respectively, with 22 bases between them. CDR3 length equals 18 residues. The CDR3 bases are TGTGCCAGCAGCTTAGGTAACACCGGGGCCGCGGGGCGAGAGACCCAGTACTTC. It translates to CASSLGNTGAAGRETQYF. Supplemented by reference TRBV11-1 and TRBJ2-5, the full variable domain reads EAEVAQSPRYKITEKSQAVAFWCDPISGHATLYWYRQILGQGPELLVQFQDESVVDDSQLPKDRFSAERLKGVDSTLKIQPAELGDSAMYLCASSLGNTGAAGRETQYFGPGTRLLVL.

The V gene is TRBV13, the J gene TRBJ2-5; D is possibly TRBD2 (5 bases). The DNA end favors TRBJ2-7, so the J call may be wrong. CDR1 and CDR2 from the germline V gene are PRHDT and FYEKMQ (reference sequence). CDR3 length equals 17 residues. CDR3 coding DNA: TGTGCCAGCAGCTTAAGAAATGTTGCGGGCCGACCCTACGAGCAGTACTTC. Translating gives CASSLRNVAGRPYEQYF.

This clone appeared a single time. CDR3 region: CASSPEGLYEQYF. The CDR3, as DNA: TGTGCCAGCAGCCCCGAGGGCCTCTACGAGCAGTACTTC. The chain has TRBV6-6 and TRBJ2-7; D perhaps matches TRBD2 (5 bases). Germline V CDR1 and CDR2: MNHNY, SVGAGI (reference sequence). Trimming took off 6 bases at V and 3 bases at J, with 12 bases between the two ends. This CDR3 is built from 13 residues.

The rearrangement links TRBV7-3 to TRBJ2-5, with 15 bases aligning to TRBD2. Germline V CDR1 and CDR2: SGHTA, FQGTGA. This CDR3 is 18 amino acids long. The J segment lost 6 bases and the V segment lost 1 base, leaving 9 bases of the junction unmatched. In DNA, the CDR3 is TGTGCCAGCAGCTTAAATCCGGGACTAGCGGGAGGAGGGAAGACCCAGTACTTC. Its translation is CASSLNPGLAGGGKTQYF.

The chain recombines TRBV9 with TRBJ2-7, with 10 positions matching TRBD1. Per germline, CDR1 SGDLS and CDR2 YYNGEE. The CDR3 contains 14 residues. J lost 2 bases, V lost 4 bases, and 3 bases had no gene match. This chain's CDR3 is CASSPGQGPYEQYF. CDR3 DNA: TGTGCCAGCAGCCCGGGACAGGGGCCCTACGAGCAGTACTTC.

The genes are TRBV10-3 and TRBJ2-7; TRBD2 matches at 16 bases. The CDR3 loop spans 18 amino acids. The V gene's germline CDR1 is ENHRY and CDR2 SYGVKD. The V gene end was trimmed by 5 bases and the J gene end by 0 bases; junction bases not matched to a gene: 7. CDR3 protein: CAISPGTSGGANSYEQYF. CDR3 nucleotide sequence: TGTGCCATCAGTCCTGGGACTAGCGGGGGGGCGAACTCCTACGAGCAGTACTTC.

This sequence joins TRBV27 and TRBJ1-4; a weak D match, TRBD1 (5 bases). The V gene's germline CDR1 is MNHEY and CDR2 SMNVEV (reference sequence). The CDR3 consists of 14 residues. Between the trimmed V and J ends, which lost 1 base and 5 bases, there was a span of 8 bases. CDR3 DNA: TGTGCCAGCAGTTTATTGGGGGGAAATGAAAAACTGTTTTTT. The encoded protein is CASSLLGGNEKLFF.

The rearrangement uses TRBV19 and TRBJ2-7, with D uncertain. This CDR3 spans 13 amino acids. Germline loops: CDR1 LNHDA, CDR2 SQIVND (reference sequence). V was trimmed by 3 bases and J by 2 bases, leaving 8 bases between them. The CDR3 loop is CASSIGRPYEQYF. The CDR3 nucleotides read TGTGCCAGTAGTATTGGCAGGCCCTACGAGCAGTACTTC.

Worth noting for this clone: At one end, the junction sequence differs from germline, possibly due to a read error. The chain couples TRBV4-3 to TRBJ2-2, with 12 bases aligning to TRBD2. Germline V gene lookup returns CDR1 LGHNA and CDR2 YSLEER. There are 17 residues in the CDR3. Here the CDR3 reads CASSQGLAGAQTGQLFF. CDR3 nucleotide sequence: TGCGCCAGCAGCCAAGGACTAGCGGGAGCCCAAACCGGGCAGCTGTTTTTT.

This clone was seen once. This chain joins TRBV10-3 and TRBJ1-3, with D unresolved. This CDR3 has 13 amino acids. Germline CDR1 and CDR2: ENHRY and SYGVKD. Trimming stripped 10 bases from V and 4 bases from J, with 14 bases between. The CDR3 region has the DNA TGTGCCACCAAACACAGAGCAGGAAACACCATATATTTT. It yields the protein CATKHRAGNTIYF.

The chain links TRBV27 to TRBJ2-5, with TRBD1 matching over 9 bases. Near its end, the DNA agrees better with TRBJ2-7, so the J call may be wrong. Germline V gene lookup returns CDR1 MNHEY and CDR2 SMNVEV (reference sequence). The CDR3 extends over 14 amino acids. This CDR3 reads CASSHRGPNYEQYF. CDR3 nucleotides: TGTGCCAGCTCCCACAGGGGGCCCAACTACGAGCAGTACTTC.

This chain uses TRBV28 with TRBJ2-7; 12 nucleotides match TRBD2. This CDR3 is 15 amino acids long. Trimming cost V 5 bases and J 7 bases; bases outside gene matches: 9. Germline V gives CDR1 MDHEN, CDR2 SYDVKM. Here the CDR3 reads CASSPRLAGAREQYF. Here the CDR3 DNA reads TGTGCCAGCAGTCCTAGACTAGCGGGAGCTCGAGAGCAGTACTTC.

V is TRBV5-1 and J is TRBJ2-7, with D perhaps TRBD1 (5 bases). The V end was cut by 3 bases, the J end by 1 base, with 11 bases between. This CDR3 has 14 amino acids. Germline lookup yields CDR1 SGHRS and CDR2 YFSETQ. In nucleotides, the CDR3 is TGCGCCAGCAGCTCAACCCAGGGTTCCTACGAGCAGTACTTC. Amino acids: CASSSTQGSYEQYF.

J is TRBJ2-1 and V is TRBV5-6; 14 nucleotides match TRBD2. There are 17 residues in the CDR3. In germline, CDR1 is SGHDT, CDR2 YYEEEE. Trimming cost V 8 bases and J 0 bases; bases outside gene matches: 7. The CDR3 here is CARGGLAGVSSYNEQFF. The CDR3, as DNA: TGTGCCAGGGGGGGACTAGCGGGAGTAAGCTCCTACAATGAGCAGTTCTTC.

The rearrangement uses TRBV29-1 and TRBJ1-2; a weak D match, TRBD1 (6 bases). CDR1 is SQVTM and CDR2 is ANQGSEA in the germline V gene. Trimming shortened V by 3 bases and J by 4 bases, and 15 bases separated the two germline ends. This CDR3 comprises 14 residues. The CDR3: CSVEPRQGIYGYTF. CDR3 coding DNA: TGCAGCGTTGAGCCCCGGCAGGGGATCTATGGCTACACCTTC. Filled out from reference TRBV29-1 and TRBJ1-2, the complete variable domain reads SAVISQKPSRDICQRGTSLTIQCQVDSQVTMMFWYRQQPGQSLTLIATANQGSEATYESGFVIDKFPISRPNLTFSTLTVSNMSPEDSSIYLCSVEPRQGIYGYTFGSGTRLTVV.

The V gene is TRBV4-3, the J gene TRBJ2-3; possibly TRBD2 for D (6 bases). Germline loops: CDR1 LGHNA, CDR2 YSLEER. The CDR3 covers 16 residues. V lost 4 bases and J 3 bases, leaving 17 bases between the germline ends. CDR3 region: CASSRGVLAATDTQYF. The DNA for the CDR3 is TGCGCCAGCAGCCGTGGTGTTTTAGCGGCTACAGATACGCAGTATTTT.

The chain couples TRBV28 to TRBJ2-7; 12 bases match TRBD2. Germline CDR1 reads MDHEN; CDR2 reads SYDVKM. The CDR3 runs 16 residues. The V and J ends lost 3 bases and 7 bases, in that order; junction bases with no gene match: 10. CDR3 residues: CASSLFSSGRALEQYF. CDR3 nucleotides: TGTGCCAGCAGTTTGTTTTCTAGCGGGAGGGCCTTGGAGCAGTACTTC.

A few counts support this clone. The CDR3 nucleotides are TGTGCCAGCAGCAGAGGCGGACAGTTCTCTGGAAACACCATATATTTT. Its translation: CASSRGGQFSGNTIYF. The chain uses TRBV27 and TRBJ1-3; D is possibly TRBD1 (6 bases). CDR3 size: 16 residues. Germline CDR1 MNHEY, CDR2 SMNVEV (reference sequence). The germline V and J ends were trimmed by 6 bases and 0 bases, with 15 bases remaining between them.

The J gene is TRBJ2-1, the V gene TRBV5-1, with D tentatively TRBD1 (6 bases). The CDR3 totals 14 residues. V lost 7 bases, J lost 4 bases, and 15 bases lay in between. Germline CDR1 and CDR2: SGHRS and YFSETQ. The CDR3 sequence: CASGPADRYNEQFF. The CDR3 bases are TGCGCCAGCGGGCCCGCGGACAGATACAATGAGCAGTTCTTC.

In this sample, this clone turned up a few times. The rearrangement uses TRBV6-5 and TRBJ1-5; D remains unclear. CDR1 MNHEY and CDR2 SVGAGI come from the germline V gene. This CDR3 spans 15 amino acids. V dropped 6 bases and J dropped 0 bases, with 12 bases sitting between them. In DNA, the CDR3 is TGTGCCAGCAGACGGACTGAGAATAGCAATCAGCCCCAGCATTTT. Its protein product is CASRRTENSNQPQHF.

The J gene is TRBJ2-5, the V gene TRBV7-2; no reliable D call. With 5 bases removed from V and 0 bases from J, the gap between germline ends came to 4 bases. Germline V gene lookup returns CDR1 SGHTA and CDR2 FQGNSA. This CDR3 contains 12 residues. Here the CDR3 reads CASSPYQETQYF. CDR3 nucleotide sequence: TGTGCCAGCAGCCCGTACCAAGAGACCCAGTACTTC.

This chain uses TRBV7-9 with TRBJ2-5; TRBD2 agrees at 9 bases. V trimming: 5 bases; J trimming: 4 bases; junction bases outside the gene matches: 8. The CDR3 is made up of 15 amino acids. CDR1 SEHNR and CDR2 FQNEAQ come from the germline V gene (reference sequence). CDR3: CASSGPGLAGETQYF. In DNA, the CDR3 is TGTGCCAGCAGCGGACCGGGACTAGCTGGAGAGACCCAGTACTTC.

This chain uses TRBV9 with TRBJ2-7, with TRBD1 identical over 9 bases. The CDR3 extends over 15 amino acids. The ends lost 4 bases at V and 1 base at J; junction bases unmatched: 6. Germline CDR1 is SGDLS and CDR2 is YYNGEE. The CDR3 sequence: CASSPGQGSSYEQYF. CDR3 DNA: TGTGCCAGCAGCCCTGGACAGGGGTCGTCCTACGAGCAGTACTTC.

Only one count was recorded for this clone. The rearrangement joins TRBV5-6 to TRBJ1-1; D uncertain. There are 15 residues in the CDR3. Trimming took off 2 bases at V and 2 bases at J, with 13 bases between the two ends. Germline V gene data show CDR1 as SGHDT and CDR2 as YYEEEE. The CDR3 spells CASSFVSYTNTEAFF. CDR3 coding DNA: TGTGCCAGCAGCTTTGTGTCTTACACCAACACTGAAGCTTTCTTT.

The chain employs TRBV4-2 and TRBJ1-3, with D unclear. V lost 0 bases to trimming and J lost 1 base, with 7 bases between them. CDR3 length: 15 amino acids. Germline V gene lookup returns CDR1 LGHNA and CDR2 YNFKEQ. The CDR3 loop reads CASSQEEESGNTIYF. CDR3 bases: TGTGCCAGCAGCCAAGAGGAGGAATCTGGAAACACCATATATTTT.

The chain joins TRBV2 to TRBJ2-1; possibly TRBD2 for D (6 bases). Per germline, CDR1 SNHLY and CDR2 FYNNEI. The CDR3 consists of 14 residues. V lost 4 bases, J lost 3 bases, and 10 bases lay in between. The CDR3 spells CASSVGDFYNEQFF. The CDR3 DNA follows: TGTGCCAGCAGTGTAGGGGACTTCTACAATGAGCAGTTCTTC.

The V gene is TRBV7-6, the J gene TRBJ1-2; D remains ambiguous. This CDR3 has 15 amino acids. The germline V gene has CDR1 SGHVS and CDR2 FNYEAQ. V was shortened by 4 bases and J by 4 bases, with 16 bases between the two germline ends. The CDR3 here is CASSSAGSAIYGYTF. CDR3 in DNA: TGTGCCAGCAGCTCGGCGGGGTCCGCTATCTATGGCTACACCTTC.

The DNA of the CDR3 is TGTGCCAGCAGTTTGGCAGAGAACACTGAAGCTTTCTTT. Protein sequence: CASSLAENTEAFF. The rearrangement links TRBV28 to TRBJ1-1; no firm D call. CDR3 length equals 13 residues. Trimming cost V 3 bases and J 1 base, with 6 bases left between them. Germline-derived CDR1 and CDR2 are MDHEN and SYDVKM.